These T cell receptor beta chains were read from a single sample in a study of control samples from healthy donors and cancer patients. The repertoire was sequenced with immunoSEQ multiplex PCR; TCRdb's copy has only in-frame clones and lacks some. The repertoire holds approximately 150,000 clones, with 89% as singletons. Sequenced sample: blood. The receptors derive from a man aged 30 to 39 in good health. Both conserved end residues are part of each CDR3. A D gene is named only where the DNA matches it firmly. Some rows mark clone size as missing; the rest say once, few, many or name a class of expanded clone.

d_call: -; v_call: TRBV5-1; clone_size: -; j_call: TRBJ1-5; cdr3_aa: CASSSIGGPGQPQHF; cdr3_nt: TGCGCCAGCAGCTCGATTGGGGGGCCGGGTCAGCCCCAGCATTTT
d_call: -; v_call: TRBV5-6; clone_size: -; j_call: TRBJ2-7; cdr3_aa: CASSFWQATTYEQYF; cdr3_nt: TGTGCCAGCAGCTTTTGGCAGGCGACCACCTACGAGCAGTACTTC
d_call: TRBD2; v_call: TRBV4-1; clone_size: -; j_call: TRBJ2-7; cdr3_aa: CASSQVITSGSYEQYF; cdr3_nt: TGCGCCAGCAGCCAAGTAATAACTAGCGGGTCCTACGAGCAGTACTTC
d_call: -; v_call: TRBV30; clone_size: -; j_call: TRBJ1-4; cdr3_aa: CAWSGTVINEKLFF; cdr3_nt: TGTGCCTGGAGTGGGACAGTGATCAATGAAAAACTGTTTTTT
d_call: TRBD2; v_call: TRBV30; clone_size: -; j_call: TRBJ2-3; cdr3_aa: CAWGGKRGTGADTQYF; cdr3_nt: TGTGCCTGGGGGGGGAAGCGGGGCACCGGGGCAGATACGCAGTATTTT
d_call: -; v_call: TRBV7-3; clone_size: -; j_call: TRBJ2-2; cdr3_aa: CASSSQRPDTGELFF; cdr3_nt: TGTGCCAGCAGCTCGCAAAGACCTGACACCGGGGAGCTGTTTTTT
d_call: TRBD1; v_call: TRBV23-1; clone_size: -; j_call: TRBJ2-5; cdr3_aa: CASSHPGTGGKWGETQYF; cdr3_nt: TGCGCCAGCAGTCACCCCGGGACAGGGGGCAAATGGGGAGAGACCCAGTACTTC
d_call: TRBD2; v_call: TRBV11-2; clone_size: -; j_call: TRBJ2-2; cdr3_aa: CASSFGGGAFGELFF; cdr3_nt: TGTGCCAGCAGCTTTGGCGGGGGGGCCTTCGGGGAGCTGTTTTTT
d_call: -; v_call: TRBV5-6; clone_size: -; j_call: TRBJ1-3; cdr3_aa: CASSSDFRNTIYF; cdr3_nt: TGTGCCAGCAGCTCAGATTTCCGAAACACCATATATTTT
d_call: -; v_call: TRBV7-9; clone_size: -; j_call: TRBJ2-7; cdr3_aa: CASSLEGKDPYEQYF; cdr3_nt: TGTGCCAGCAGCTTGGAGGGCAAGGATCCCTACGAGCAGTACTTC
d_call: -; v_call: TRBV19; clone_size: -; j_call: TRBJ2-2; cdr3_aa: CASSGRPPGELFF; cdr3_nt: TGTGCCAGTAGTGGGAGACCCCCCGGGGAGCTGTTTTTT
d_call: -; v_call: TRBV4-3; clone_size: -; j_call: TRBJ2-7; cdr3_aa: CASSLGRSGNEQYF; cdr3_nt: TGCGCCAGCAGCCTGGGGAGGAGTGGTAACGAGCAGTACTTC
d_call: -; v_call: TRBV4-1; clone_size: -; j_call: TRBJ1-2; cdr3_aa: CASSQRTELNYGYTF; cdr3_nt: TGCGCCAGCAGCCAACGGACAGAACTTAACTATGGCTACACCTTC
d_call: -; v_call: TRBV25-1; clone_size: -; j_call: TRBJ2-5; cdr3_aa: CASSTDTVGETQYF; cdr3_nt: TGTGCCAGCAGTACGGACACTGTCGGGGAGACCCAGTACTTC
d_call: -; v_call: TRBV7-8; clone_size: once; j_call: TRBJ2-4; cdr3_aa: CASSLGGLGALAKNIQYF; cdr3_nt: TGTGCCAGCAGCTTAGGGGGCTTAGGGGCTCTAGCCAAAAACATTCAGTACTTC
d_call: TRBD1; v_call: TRBV18; clone_size: -; j_call: TRBJ1-6; cdr3_aa: CASSSRQGVDSPLHF; cdr3_nt: TGTGCCAGCTCATCAAGACAGGGGGTCGATTCACCCCTCCACTTT
d_call: -; v_call: TRBV6-4; clone_size: -; j_call: TRBJ1-1; cdr3_aa: CASSDGPNTEAFF; cdr3_nt: TGTGCCAGCAGTGACGGTCCGAACACTGAAGCTTTCTTT
d_call: -; v_call: TRBV7-2; clone_size: -; j_call: TRBJ1-3; cdr3_aa: CASSFTGPGNTIYF; cdr3_nt: TGTGCCAGCAGCTTCACAGGGCCTGGAAACACCATATATTTT
d_call: TRBD1; v_call: TRBV5-1; clone_size: -; j_call: TRBJ1-1; cdr3_aa: CASSLGGTGGASFF; cdr3_nt: TGCGCCAGCAGCTTGGGAGGGACAGGGGGCGCGTCTTTCTTT
d_call: -; v_call: TRBV29-1; clone_size: -; j_call: TRBJ2-5; cdr3_aa: CSGLAMETQYF; cdr3_nt: TGCAGCGGTCTAGCAATGGAGACCCAGTACTTC
d_call: TRBD1; v_call: TRBV27; clone_size: -; j_call: TRBJ1-6; cdr3_aa: CASRFEGQGYSPLHF; cdr3_nt: TGTGCCAGCAGGTTCGAAGGACAGGGCTATTCACCCCTCCACTTT
d_call: -; v_call: TRBV9; clone_size: -; j_call: TRBJ2-7; cdr3_aa: CASSPQRAAYEQYF; cdr3_nt: TGTGCCAGCAGCCCCCAGCGGGCGGCCTACGAGCAGTACTTC
d_call: -; v_call: TRBV18; clone_size: -; j_call: TRBJ2-7; cdr3_aa: CASSTEAYEQYF; cdr3_nt: TGTGCCAGCTCAACCGAGGCCTACGAGCAGTACTTC
d_call: -; v_call: TRBV7-3; clone_size: -; j_call: TRBJ1-1; cdr3_aa: CASSLIPANTEAFF; cdr3_nt: TGTGCCAGCAGCTTAATTCCAGCTAACACTGAAGCTTTCTTT
d_call: -; v_call: TRBV7-6; clone_size: -; j_call: TRBJ1-2; cdr3_aa: CASSLGVGQGAVSYGYTF; cdr3_nt: TGTGCCAGCAGCTTAGGAGTAGGGCAGGGCGCCGTGAGCTATGGCTACACCTTC
d_call: TRBD1; v_call: TRBV2; clone_size: -; j_call: TRBJ1-6; cdr3_aa: CASSSRGLNNSPLHF; cdr3_nt: TGTGCCAGCAGTAGCAGGGGGCTTAATAATTCACCCCTCCACTTT
d_call: TRBD2; v_call: TRBV7-2; clone_size: -; j_call: TRBJ2-3; cdr3_aa: CASKLAGGPLSTDTQYF; cdr3_nt: TGTGCCAGCAAACTAGCGGGAGGGCCTCTTAGCACAGATACGCAGTATTTT
d_call: TRBD2; v_call: TRBV6-5; clone_size: -; j_call: TRBJ2-1; cdr3_aa: CASSPLAGAPFF; cdr3_nt: TGTGCCAGCAGTCCCCTAGCGGGAGCCCCGTTCTTC
d_call: -; v_call: TRBV27; clone_size: -; j_call: TRBJ2-7; cdr3_aa: CASSLSWQNRAEQYF; cdr3_nt: TGTGCCAGCAGTTTATCTTGGCAGAATCGGGCCGAGCAGTACTTC
d_call: -; v_call: TRBV4-3; clone_size: once; j_call: TRBJ2-3; cdr3_aa: CASSQAVLSSTDTQYF; cdr3_nt: TGCGCCAGCAGCCAAGCGGTTTTGTCTAGCACAGATACGCAGTATTTT
d_call: -; v_call: TRBV6-5; clone_size: -; j_call: TRBJ1-5; cdr3_aa: CASNSRENQPQHF; cdr3_nt: TGTGCCAGCAACAGCAGGGAAAATCAGCCCCAGCATTTT
d_call: -; v_call: TRBV7-9; clone_size: -; j_call: TRBJ2-1; cdr3_aa: CASTTGAADEQFF; cdr3_nt: TGTGCCAGCACCACCGGGGCAGCCGATGAGCAGTTCTTC
d_call: -; v_call: TRBV5-1; clone_size: -; j_call: TRBJ2-1; cdr3_aa: CASSKQVSSYNEQFF; cdr3_nt: TGCGCCAGCAGCAAACAGGTGAGCTCCTACAATGAGCAGTTCTTC
d_call: TRBD1; v_call: TRBV5-5; clone_size: -; j_call: TRBJ2-7; cdr3_aa: CASSWKNSGQGFYEQYF; cdr3_nt: TGTGCCAGCAGCTGGAAAAACTCGGGACAGGGGTTCTACGAGCAGTACTTC
d_call: TRBD1; v_call: TRBV6-5; clone_size: -; j_call: TRBJ1-2; cdr3_aa: CASSSRDRVGYTF; cdr3_nt: TGTGCCAGCAGTTCACGGGACAGGGTAGGCTACACCTTC
d_call: -; v_call: TRBV28; clone_size: -; j_call: TRBJ1-2; cdr3_aa: CASSLAGTTNYGYTF; cdr3_nt: TGTGCCAGCAGTTTAGCGGGTACTACTAACTATGGCTACACCTTC
d_call: -; v_call: TRBV7-9; clone_size: -; j_call: TRBJ1-1; cdr3_aa: CASRGAGGKNTEAFF; cdr3_nt: TGTGCCAGCAGGGGAGCGGGGGGCAAGAACACTGAAGCTTTCTTT
d_call: TRBD2; v_call: TRBV11-2; clone_size: -; j_call: TRBJ2-1; cdr3_aa: CASSLIAGEYNEQFF; cdr3_nt: TGTGCCAGCAGCTTAATAGCGGGGGAGTACAATGAGCAGTTCTTC
d_call: TRBD1; v_call: TRBV7-2; clone_size: -; j_call: TRBJ2-7; cdr3_aa: CASSSATGTGGFYEQYF; cdr3_nt: TGTGCCAGCAGCTCAGCCACCGGGACAGGGGGCTTCTACGAGCAGTACTTC
d_call: -; v_call: TRBV12-3/TRBV12-4; clone_size: -; j_call: TRBJ2-5; cdr3_aa: CASSLGQQETQYF; cdr3_nt: TGTGCCAGCAGTTTGGGGCAGCAAGAGACCCAGTACTTC
d_call: -; v_call: TRBV4-3; clone_size: -; j_call: TRBJ2-4; cdr3_aa: CASTPRAKNIQYF; cdr3_nt: TGCGCCAGCACTCCCCGGGCCAAAAACATTCAGTACTTC
d_call: -; v_call: TRBV27; clone_size: -; j_call: TRBJ2-7; cdr3_aa: CASSTGSKVEQYF; cdr3_nt: TGTGCCAGCAGTACCGGGTCAAAAGTAGAGCAGTACTTC
d_call: -; v_call: TRBV27; clone_size: -; j_call: TRBJ1-1; cdr3_aa: CASAGSWNTEAFF; cdr3_nt: TGTGCCAGCGCCGGGTCGTGGAACACTGAAGCTTTCTTT
d_call: -; v_call: TRBV6-6; clone_size: once; j_call: TRBJ2-7; cdr3_aa: CASSPLGPEQYF; cdr3_nt: TGTGCCAGCAGCCCCCTTGGGCCCGAGCAGTACTTC
d_call: -; v_call: TRBV5-1; clone_size: -; j_call: TRBJ2-1; cdr3_aa: CASSLAWENEQFF; cdr3_nt: TGCGCCAGCAGCTTGGCTTGGGAAAATGAGCAGTTCTTC
d_call: -; v_call: TRBV11-2; clone_size: -; j_call: TRBJ1-3; cdr3_aa: CASSFFTDTIYF; cdr3_nt: TGTGCCAGCAGCTTTTTTACGGACACCATATATTTT
d_call: TRBD2; v_call: TRBV5-5; clone_size: -; j_call: TRBJ2-7; cdr3_aa: CASSPPPTSGSLYEQYF; cdr3_nt: TGTGCCAGCAGCCCCCCCCCAACTAGCGGGAGTCTGTACGAGCAGTACTTC
d_call: -; v_call: TRBV2; clone_size: -; j_call: TRBJ2-7; cdr3_aa: CASTQNREASYEQYF; cdr3_nt: TGTGCCAGCACCCAAAACAGGGAAGCCAGCTACGAGCAGTACTTC
d_call: TRBD1; v_call: TRBV27; clone_size: -; j_call: TRBJ1-6; cdr3_aa: CASRVRGVTYNSPLHF; cdr3_nt: TGTGCCAGCAGAGTCAGGGGGGTCACCTATAATTCACCCCTCCACTTT
d_call: -; v_call: TRBV15; clone_size: -; j_call: TRBJ2-1; cdr3_aa: CATSRARSHGPYNEQFF; cdr3_nt: TGTGCCACCAGCAGAGCTAGGAGCCATGGCCCCTACAATGAGCAGTTCTTC
d_call: TRBD1; v_call: TRBV5-4; clone_size: -; j_call: TRBJ1-1; cdr3_aa: CASSPRDRGLWDTEAFF; cdr3_nt: TGTGCCAGCAGCCCTCGGGACAGGGGGCTTTGGGACACTGAAGCTTTCTTT
d_call: -; v_call: TRBV2; clone_size: -; j_call: TRBJ2-5; cdr3_aa: CASSEEEADRGETQYF; cdr3_nt: TGTGCCAGCAGTGAAGAAGAGGCGGACCGGGGGGAGACCCAGTACTTC
d_call: -; v_call: TRBV2; clone_size: -; j_call: TRBJ2-7; cdr3_aa: CASSERPRQPTLQYF; cdr3_nt: TGTGCCAGCAGTGAACGACCACGACAGCCTACGTTGCAGTACTTC